Below, 2 T cell receptor beta chains from the same sample are listed, as sequenced in a study of tumor-infiltrating lymphocytes in localized non-small cell lung cancer. The protocol was immunoSEQ multiplex PCR, while the TCRdb copy is restricted to in-frame clones and leaves out a portion. Of 13,000 or so clones in the sample, around 74% are singletons; the top ten hold under 15%. Sequencing was carried out using lung tumor tissue. These receptors came from a human donor with non-small cell lung cancer.

The gene calls are TRBV5-4 and TRBJ2-3; D is uncertain. CDR1 and CDR2 (germline): SGHNT, YYREEE (reference sequence). V was trimmed by 3 bases and J by 4 bases, leaving 9 bases between them. The CDR3 has 13 residues. The CDR3 coding sequence is TGTGCCAGCAGCTCCGGGTCCTCAGATACGCAGTATTTT. This sequence encodes CASSSGSSDTQYF.

This clone was observed once. V usage is TRBV7-9 and J usage is TRBJ2-6; no clear D. Trimming removed 3 bases at V and 0 bases at J, with 12 bases between. Germline V CDR1 and CDR2: SEHNR, FQNEAQ (reference sequence). This CDR3 has 17 amino acids. The CDR3 DNA reads as TGTGCCAGCAGCTTGGATAGACTTAGCTCTGGGGCCAACGTCCTGACTTTC. Protein sequence: CASSLDRLSSGANVLTF.